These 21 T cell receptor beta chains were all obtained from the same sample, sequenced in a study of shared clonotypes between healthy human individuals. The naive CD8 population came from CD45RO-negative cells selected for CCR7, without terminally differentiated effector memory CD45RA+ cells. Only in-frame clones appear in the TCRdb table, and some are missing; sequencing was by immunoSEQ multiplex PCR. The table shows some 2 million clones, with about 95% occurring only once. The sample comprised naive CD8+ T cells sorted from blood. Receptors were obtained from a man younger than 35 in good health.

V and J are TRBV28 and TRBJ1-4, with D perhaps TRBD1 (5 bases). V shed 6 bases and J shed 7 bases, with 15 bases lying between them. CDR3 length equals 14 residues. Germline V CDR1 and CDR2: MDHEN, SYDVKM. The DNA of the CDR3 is TGTGCCAGCAGCCTCGGGGGGGAAGCTGAAAAACTGTTTTTT. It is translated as CASSLGGEAEKLFF.

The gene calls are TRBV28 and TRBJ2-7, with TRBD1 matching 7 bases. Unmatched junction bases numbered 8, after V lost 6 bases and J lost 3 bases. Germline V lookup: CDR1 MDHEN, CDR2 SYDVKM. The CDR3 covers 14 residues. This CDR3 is CASSQTGDDYEQYF. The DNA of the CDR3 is TGTGCCAGCAGCCAAACAGGGGATGACTACGAGCAGTACTTC.

The CDR3 loop is CATSRVGSSAPGEQYF. The CDR3 DNA follows: TGTGCCACCAGCAGAGTCGGCAGTTCGGCTCCTGGCGAGCAGTACTTC. The chain joins TRBV15 to TRBJ2-7; no clear D. This CDR3 has 16 amino acids. The V end was cut by 1 base, the J end by 6 bases, with 19 bases between. In germline, CDR1 is LNHNV, CDR2 YYDKDF (reference sequence).

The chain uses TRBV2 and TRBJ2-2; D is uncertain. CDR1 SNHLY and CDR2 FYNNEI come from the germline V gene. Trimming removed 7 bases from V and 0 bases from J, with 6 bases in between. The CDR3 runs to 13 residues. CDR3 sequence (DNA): TGTGCCAGCACAGGATCGAACACCGGGGAGCTGTTTTTT. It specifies CASTGSNTGELFF.

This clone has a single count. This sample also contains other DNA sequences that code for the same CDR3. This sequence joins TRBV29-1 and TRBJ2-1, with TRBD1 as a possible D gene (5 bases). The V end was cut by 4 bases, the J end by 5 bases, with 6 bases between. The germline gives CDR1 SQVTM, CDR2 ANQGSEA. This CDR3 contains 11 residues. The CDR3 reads CSVGQNNEQFF. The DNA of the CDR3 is TGCAGCGTTGGACAGAACAATGAGCAGTTCTTC.

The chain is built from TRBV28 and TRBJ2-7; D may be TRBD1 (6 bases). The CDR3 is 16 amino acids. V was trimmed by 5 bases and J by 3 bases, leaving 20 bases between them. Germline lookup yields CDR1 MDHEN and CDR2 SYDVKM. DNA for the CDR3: TGTGCCAGCAGTCCCCCGGACAGACCACCGCACTACGAGCAGTACTTC. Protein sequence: CASSPPDRPPHYEQYF.

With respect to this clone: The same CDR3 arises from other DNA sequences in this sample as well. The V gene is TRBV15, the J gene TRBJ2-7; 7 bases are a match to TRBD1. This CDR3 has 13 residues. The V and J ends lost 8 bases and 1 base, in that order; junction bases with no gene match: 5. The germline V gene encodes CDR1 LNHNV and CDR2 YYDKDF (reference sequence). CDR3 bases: TGTGCCACCGGTCAGGGGGTATCCTACGAGCAGTACTTC. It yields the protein CATGQGVSYEQYF.

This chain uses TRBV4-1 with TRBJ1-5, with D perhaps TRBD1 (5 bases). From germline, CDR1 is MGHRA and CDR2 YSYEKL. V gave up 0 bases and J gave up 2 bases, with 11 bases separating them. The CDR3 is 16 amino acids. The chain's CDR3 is CASSQEGGAGNQPQHF. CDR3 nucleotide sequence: TGCGCCAGCAGCCAAGAAGGAGGGGCGGGCAATCAGCCCCAGCATTTT.

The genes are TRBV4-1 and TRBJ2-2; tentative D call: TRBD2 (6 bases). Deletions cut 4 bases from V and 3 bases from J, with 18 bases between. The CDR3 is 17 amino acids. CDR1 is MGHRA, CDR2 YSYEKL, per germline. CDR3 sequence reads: CASSPRGTMRDTGELFF. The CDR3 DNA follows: TGCGCCAGCAGCCCCCGGGGGACGATGCGCGACACCGGGGAGCTGTTTTTT.

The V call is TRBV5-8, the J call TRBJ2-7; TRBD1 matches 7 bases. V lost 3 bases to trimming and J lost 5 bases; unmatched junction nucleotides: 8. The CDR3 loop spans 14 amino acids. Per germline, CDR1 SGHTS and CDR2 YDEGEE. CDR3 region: CASSSMTGPHEQYF. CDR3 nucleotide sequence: TGTGCCAGCAGCTCGATGACAGGGCCACACGAGCAGTACTTC.

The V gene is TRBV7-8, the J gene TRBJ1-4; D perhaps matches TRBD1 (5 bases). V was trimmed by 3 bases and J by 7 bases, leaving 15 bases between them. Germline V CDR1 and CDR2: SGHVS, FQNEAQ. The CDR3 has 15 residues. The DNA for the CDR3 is TGTGCCAGCAGCTTGCAGGGAGGGTTGGGTGAAAAACTGTTTTTT. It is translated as CASSLQGGLGEKLFF.

The CDR3 bases are TGTGCCACCAGCAGAGATTTGGGGTCTCGCGAGCAGTACTTC. Encoded protein: CATSRDLGSREQYF. The chain joins TRBV15 to TRBJ2-7; D is unresolved. The germline CDR1 and CDR2 sequences are LNHNV and YYDKDF (reference sequence). The CDR3 has 14 amino acids. The V end was cut by 0 bases, the J end by 6 bases, with 12 bases between.

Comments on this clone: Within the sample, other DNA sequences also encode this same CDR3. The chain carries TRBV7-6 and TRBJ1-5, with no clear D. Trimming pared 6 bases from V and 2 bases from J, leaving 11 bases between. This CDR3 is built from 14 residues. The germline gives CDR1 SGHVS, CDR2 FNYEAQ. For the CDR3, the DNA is TGTGCCAGCAGTCCAGGTGGGGGCAATCAGCCCCAGCATTTT. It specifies CASSPGGGNQPQHF.

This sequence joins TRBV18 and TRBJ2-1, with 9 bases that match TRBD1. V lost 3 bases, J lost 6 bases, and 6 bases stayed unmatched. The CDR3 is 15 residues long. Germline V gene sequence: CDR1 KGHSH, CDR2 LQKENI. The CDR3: CASSPRDRVGNEQFF. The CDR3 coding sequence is TGTGCCAGCTCACCCCGGGACAGGGTAGGCAATGAGCAGTTCTTC.

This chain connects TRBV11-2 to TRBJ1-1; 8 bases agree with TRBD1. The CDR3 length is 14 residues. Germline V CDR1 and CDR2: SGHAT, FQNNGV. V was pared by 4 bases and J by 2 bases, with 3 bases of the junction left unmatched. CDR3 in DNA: TGTGCCAGCAGCTGGACAGGGTTTAACACTGAAGCTTTCTTT. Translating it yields CASSWTGFNTEAFF. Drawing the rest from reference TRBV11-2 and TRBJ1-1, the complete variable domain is EAGVAQSPRYKIIEKRQSVAFWCNPISGHATLYWYQQILGQGPKLLIQFQNNGVVDDSQLPKDRFSAERLKGVDSTLKIQPAKLEDSAVYLCASSWTGFNTEAFFGQGTRLTVV.

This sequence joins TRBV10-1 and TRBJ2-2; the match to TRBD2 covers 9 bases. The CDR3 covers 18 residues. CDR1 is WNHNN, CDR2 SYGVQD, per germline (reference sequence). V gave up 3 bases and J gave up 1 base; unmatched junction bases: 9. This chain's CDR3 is CASSEYGGGAENTGELFF. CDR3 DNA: TGCGCCAGCAGTGAATATGGCGGGGGGGCAGAGAACACCGGGGAGCTGTTTTTT.

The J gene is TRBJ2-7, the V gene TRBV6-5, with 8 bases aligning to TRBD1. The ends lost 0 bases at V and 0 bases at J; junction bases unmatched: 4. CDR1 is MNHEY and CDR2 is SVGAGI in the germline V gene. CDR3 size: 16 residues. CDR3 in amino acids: CASSYSRQGSSYEQYF. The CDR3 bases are TGTGCCAGCAGTTACTCAAGACAGGGGAGCTCCTACGAGCAGTACTTC.

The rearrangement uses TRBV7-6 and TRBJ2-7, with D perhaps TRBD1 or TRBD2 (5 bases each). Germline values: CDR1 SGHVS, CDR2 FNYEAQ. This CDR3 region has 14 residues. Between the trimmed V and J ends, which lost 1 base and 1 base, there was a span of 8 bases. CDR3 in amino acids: CASSLGDGSYEQYF. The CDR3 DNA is TGTGCCAGCAGCTTAGGGGACGGTTCCTACGAGCAGTACTTC.

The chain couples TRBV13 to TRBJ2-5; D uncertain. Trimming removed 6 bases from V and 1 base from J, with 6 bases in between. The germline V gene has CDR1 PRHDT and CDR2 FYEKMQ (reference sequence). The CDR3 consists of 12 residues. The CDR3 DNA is TGTGCCAGCAGGGAGCGCCAAGAGACCCAGTACTTC. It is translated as CASRERQETQYF.

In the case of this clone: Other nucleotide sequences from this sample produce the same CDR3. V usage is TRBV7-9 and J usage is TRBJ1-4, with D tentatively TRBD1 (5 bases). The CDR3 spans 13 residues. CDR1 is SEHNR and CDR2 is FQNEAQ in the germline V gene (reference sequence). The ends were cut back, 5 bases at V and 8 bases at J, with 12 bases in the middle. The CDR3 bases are TGTGCCAGCAGCCTAACGGGGGACGAAAAACTGTTTTTT. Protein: CASSLTGDEKLFF.

This chain's CDR3 is CASSENRGPYISYEQYF. The CDR3 DNA reads as TGTGCCAGCAGTGAAAATCGAGGGCCGTATATCTCCTACGAGCAGTACTTC. The rearrangement joins TRBV6-1 to TRBJ2-7, with D perhaps TRBD2 (5 bases). CDR3 size: 17 residues. Germline V gene data show CDR1 as MNHNS and CDR2 as SASEGT. V was cut by 2 bases and J by 0 bases, with 17 bases left in between.